Below are 15 T cell receptor beta chains sequenced from a single sample in a study of blood T cell repertoires in COVID-19. Only in-frame clones appear in the TCRdb table, and some are missing; sequencing was by immunoSEQ multiplex PCR. The data hold over 200,000 clones, with around 80% observed a single time. The sample consisted of peripheral blood. Receptors were obtained from a middle-aged man with acute or convalescent COVID-19.

The V and J genes are TRBV2 and TRBJ2-3; TRBD2 aligns across 9 bases. CDR1 and CDR2 (germline): SNHLY, FYNNEI. The CDR3 totals 15 residues. Trimming cost V 5 bases and J 1 base; bases outside gene matches: 4. DNA for the CDR3: TGTGCCAGCAGTCCCTTAGCGGGAGGCACAGATACGCAGTATTTT. Translation: CASSPLAGGTDTQYF.

The gene calls are TRBV19 and TRBJ1-5; 9 bases line up with TRBD1. This CDR3 comprises 14 residues. V gave up 5 bases and J gave up 6 bases; unmatched junction bases: 5. Per the germline V gene, CDR1 is LNHDA and CDR2 is SQIVND (reference sequence). This CDR3 reads CASSRQGGGQPQHF. CDR3 bases: TGTGCCAGTAGTCGACAGGGGGGCGGTCAGCCCCAGCATTTT.

This chain uses TRBV19 with TRBJ1-4; D not certain. The CDR3 spans 14 residues. Germline CDR1 reads LNHDA; CDR2 reads SQIVND (reference sequence). V was clipped by 3 bases and J by 2 bases, with 7 bases between them. The DNA for the CDR3 is TGTGCCAGTAGTATGGGGAGGACTAATGAAAAACTGTTTTTT. Residues: CASSMGRTNEKLFF.

V is TRBV20-1 and J is TRBJ2-5; D gene uncertain. CDR1 DFQATT and CDR2 SNEGSKA come from the germline V gene (reference sequence). Trimming pared 6 bases from V and 0 bases from J, leaving 5 bases between. This CDR3 has 11 amino acids. Written as DNA, the CDR3 is TGCAGTGCAGAGTACCAAGAGACCCAGTACTTC. Translating gives CSAEYQETQYF.

The rearrangement links TRBV7-8 to TRBJ1-5; TRBD1 matches 9 bases. This CDR3 spans 14 amino acids. The germline V gene has CDR1 SGHVS and CDR2 FQNEAQ. V was clipped by 4 bases and J by 9 bases; unmatched bases: 7. The CDR3 DNA follows: TGTGCCAGCAGCTCGACAGGGGGGAACCGGCCCCAGCATTTT. It translates to CASSSTGGNRPQHF. Based on the CDR3 plus reference TRBV7-8 and TRBJ1-5, the full variable domain is GAGVSQSPRYKVAKRGQDVALRCDPISGHVSLFWYQQALGQGPEFLTYFQNEAQLDKSGLPSDRFFAERPEGSVSTLKIQRTQQEDSAVYLCASSSTGGNRPQHFGDGTRLSIL.

This chain uses TRBV10-3 with TRBJ2-3; D is possibly TRBD2 (6 bases). CDR1 is ENHRY, CDR2 SYGVKD, per germline. V was trimmed by 8 bases and J by 0 bases, leaving 9 bases between them. The CDR3 loop spans 13 amino acids. The CDR3 nucleotides read TGTGCCATCGGAAGCGGGAGCACAGATACGCAGTATTTT. It yields the protein CAIGSGSTDTQYF.

This chain links TRBV4-1 with TRBJ2-3; TRBD2 matches at 9 bases. The germline V gene has CDR1 MGHRA and CDR2 YSYEKL. Losses at the gene ends were 4 bases for V and 4 bases for J; bases not matched to a gene: 12. This CDR3 comprises 17 residues. The CDR3 here is CASSPLHVAGVADTQYF. For the CDR3, the DNA is TGCGCCAGCAGCCCCCTCCATGTAGCGGGAGTTGCAGATACGCAGTATTTT.

This chain joins TRBV9 and TRBJ1-2; 9 nucleotides align to TRBD1. The CDR3 covers 15 residues. CDR1 SGDLS and CDR2 YYNGEE come from the germline V gene. V trimming: 0 bases; J trimming: 8 bases; junction bases outside the gene matches: 8. The CDR3 DNA follows: TGTGCCAGCAGCGTAGGAGGGACAGGGTCGTTCGGCTACACCTTC. It codes for CASSVGGTGSFGYTF. The full variable domain, rest sourced from reference TRBV9 and TRBJ1-2, is DSGVTQTPKHLITATGQRVTLRCSPRSGDLSVYWYQQSLDQGLQFLIQYYNGEERAKGNILERFSAQQFPDLHSELNLSSLELGDSALYFCASSVGGTGSFGYTFGSGTRLTVV.

V usage is TRBV9 and J usage is TRBJ2-7, with a possible D match to TRBD1 (6 bases). The germline V and J ends were trimmed by 0 bases and 4 bases, with 14 bases remaining between them. From germline, CDR1 is SGDLS and CDR2 YYNGEE. The CDR3 consists of 15 residues. The CDR3 DNA is TGTGCCAGCAGCGTAGCTGGGACACCTACTTACGAGCAGTACTTC. Translating it yields CASSVAGTPTYEQYF.

This clone was found once. V and J are TRBV6-5 and TRBJ1-2, with D possibly TRBD1 on 6 matching bases. Germline CDR1 MNHEY, CDR2 SVGAGI. The CDR3 covers 12 residues. V gave up 7 bases and J gave up 7 bases, with 13 bases separating them. CDR3 residues: CASTQGSSGYTF. CDR3 nucleotide sequence: TGTGCCAGCACCCAGGGGAGCAGTGGCTACACCTTC.

This clone was detected a few times. The rearrangement links TRBV6-2 or TRBV6-3 to TRBJ1-6; D unresolved. Germline CDR1 MNHEY, CDR2 SVGEGT. Trimming cost V 2 bases and J 9 bases, with 11 bases left between them. CDR3 length: 14 residues. This CDR3 is CASSYERATSPLHF. CDR3 in DNA: TGTGCCAGCAGTTACGAGCGAGCCACTTCACCCCTCCACTTT.

This clone was found a few times. The chain has TRBV6-1 and TRBJ1-2; D perhaps matches TRBD1 (6 bases). Trimming cost V 2 bases and J 7 bases, with 11 bases left between them. CDR3 length: 13 residues. Germline lookup yields CDR1 MNHNS and CDR2 SASEGT. CDR3 amino acids: CASSETRGGGYTF. Written as DNA, the CDR3 is TGTGCCAGCAGTGAAACGAGAGGGGGTGGCTACACCTTC.

J is TRBJ1-1 and V is TRBV7-2; D is uncertain. Germline CDR1 reads SGHTA; CDR2 reads FQGNSA. CDR3 length equals 14 residues. Trimming removed 5 bases at V and 5 bases at J, with 15 bases between. Here the CDR3 DNA reads TGTGCCAGCAGCGCTGAAAGGAGAACGACTGAAGCTTTCTTT. This translates into CASSAERRTTEAFF.

This rearrangement joins TRBV2 to TRBJ1-5, with D unclear. The CDR3 runs 15 residues. The V end lost 6 bases, the J end lost 6 bases, and 18 bases lay between the germline ends. From germline, CDR1 is SNHLY and CDR2 FYNNEI. The CDR3 protein is CASSPLGLEGQPQHF. The DNA of the CDR3 is TGTGCCAGCAGCCCCCTGGGCCTGGAGGGTCAGCCCCAGCATTTT.

This sequence joins TRBV7-2 and TRBJ2-3, with D possibly being TRBD2 (6 bases). This CDR3 comprises 17 residues. In germline, CDR1 is SGHTA, CDR2 FQGNSA. V lost 6 bases to trimming and J lost 2 bases, with 21 bases between them. CDR3 in DNA: TGTGCCAGCAGTTACTATCCGTGGGGACTTTCCACAGATACGCAGTATTTT. It codes for CASSYYPWGLSTDTQYF.